The clone carrying this T cell receptor beta chain came up a few times. Its target is not known. The CDR3 length is 13 residues. From germline, CDR1 is ENHRY and CDR2 SYGVKD. The germline V and J ends were trimmed by 7 bases and 3 bases, with 12 bases remaining between them. The authors obtained roughly 1.8 micrograms of genomic DNA from cryopreserved PBMCs for TCR beta libraries. This entry is derived from a study of cytotoxic CD8 clonotypes in ibrutinib-treated CLL. Study-wide results and limits: Sustained-remission patients were sampled at different times than progressing patients were.

Depths of 1 in 200,000 to 1 in 1 million T cells were the sequencing target. Produced via immunoSEQ multiplex PCR; TCRdb's table is partial and in-frame only. Altogether 30,000 or so clones are present, 70% to 80% being singletons, with the ten largest covering roughly 48%. The receptor comes from a human donor with chronic lymphocytic leukemia. Sequenced here: PBMCs, sampled after 36 months of ibrutinib treatment. The rearrangement uses TRBV10-3 and TRBJ1-2; D gene uncertain. CDR3 region: CAITVQQDYGYTF. CDR3 DNA sequence: TGTGCCATCACCGTCCAGCAAGACTATGGCTACACCTTC.